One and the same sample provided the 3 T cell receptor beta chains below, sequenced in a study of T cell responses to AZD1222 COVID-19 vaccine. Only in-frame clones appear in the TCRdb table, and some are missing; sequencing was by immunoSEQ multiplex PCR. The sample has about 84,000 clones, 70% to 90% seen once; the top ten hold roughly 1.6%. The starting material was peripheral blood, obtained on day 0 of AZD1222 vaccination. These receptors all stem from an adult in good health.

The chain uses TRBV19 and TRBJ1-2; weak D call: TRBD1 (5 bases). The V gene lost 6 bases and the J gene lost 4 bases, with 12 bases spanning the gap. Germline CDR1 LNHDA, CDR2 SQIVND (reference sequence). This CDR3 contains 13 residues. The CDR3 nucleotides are TGTGCCAGTAGCGACGCAGGGTTCTATGGCTACACCTTC. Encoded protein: CASSDAGFYGYTF. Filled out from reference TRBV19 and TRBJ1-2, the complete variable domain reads DGGITQSPKYLFRKEGQNVTLSCEQNLNHDAMYWYRQDPGQGLRLIYYSQIVNDFQKGDIAEGYSVSREKKESFPLTVTSAQKNPTAFYLCASSDAGFYGYTFGSGTRLTVV.

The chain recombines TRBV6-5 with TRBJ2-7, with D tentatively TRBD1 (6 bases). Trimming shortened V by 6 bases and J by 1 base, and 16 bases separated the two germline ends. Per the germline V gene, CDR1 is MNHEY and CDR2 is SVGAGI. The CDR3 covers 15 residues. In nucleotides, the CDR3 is TGTGCCAGCAGAGCCTCACAGGGAAGGTCCTACGAGCAGTACTTC. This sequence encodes CASRASQGRSYEQYF.

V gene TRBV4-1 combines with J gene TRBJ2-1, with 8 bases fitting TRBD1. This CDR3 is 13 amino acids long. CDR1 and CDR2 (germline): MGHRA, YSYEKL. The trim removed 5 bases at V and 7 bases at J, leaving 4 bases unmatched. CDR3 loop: CASSARQGNEQFF. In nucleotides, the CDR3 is TGCGCCAGCAGCGCGCGACAGGGGAATGAGCAGTTCTTC.